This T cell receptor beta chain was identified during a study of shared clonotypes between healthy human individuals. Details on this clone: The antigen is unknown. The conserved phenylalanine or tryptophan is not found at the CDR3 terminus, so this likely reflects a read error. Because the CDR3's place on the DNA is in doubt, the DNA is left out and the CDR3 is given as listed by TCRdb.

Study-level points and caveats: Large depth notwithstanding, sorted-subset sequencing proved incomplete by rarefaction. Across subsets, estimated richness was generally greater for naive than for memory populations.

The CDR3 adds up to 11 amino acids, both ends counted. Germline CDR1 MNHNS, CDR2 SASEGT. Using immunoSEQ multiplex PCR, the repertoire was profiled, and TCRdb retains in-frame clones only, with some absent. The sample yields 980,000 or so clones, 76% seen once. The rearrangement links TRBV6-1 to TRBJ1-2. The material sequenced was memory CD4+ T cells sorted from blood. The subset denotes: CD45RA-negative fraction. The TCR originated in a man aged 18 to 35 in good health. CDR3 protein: CASSEVWFVAA.